The 6 T cell receptor beta chains presented below share a single source sample, sequenced in a study of identical twins. TCRdb called the 5' RACE reads again in MiXCR, with one record for every CDR3 protein. The repertoire holds around 480,000 distinct CDR3 sequences, with 12% to 15% as singletons. The data also belong to a second study, concerning yellow fever vaccine responses in identical twins.

Sequences were obtained from CD4+ T cells sorted from blood. These receptors all come from a woman aged 18-29 years in good health.

This clonotype was observed a few times. The V and J genes are TRBV20-1 and TRBJ2-7, with 14 bases aligning to TRBD2. Germline CDR1 reads DFQATT; CDR2 reads SNEGSKA (reference sequence). The length of the CDR3 is 15 residues. Trimming cost V 6 bases and J 5 bases; bases outside gene matches: 9. CDR3 loop: CSAGGLAGVEDEQYF. For the CDR3, the DNA is TGCAGTGCAGGGGGACTAGCGGGAGTGGAGGACGAGCAGTACTTC.

The chain links TRBV11-2 to TRBJ2-1; 11 nucleotides match TRBD2. The CDR3 is made up of 19 amino acids. Trimming at V came to 4 bases and at J to 7 bases, leaving 18 bases not matched to a gene. Germline-derived CDR1 and CDR2 are SGHAT and FQNNGV. In nucleotides, the CDR3 is TGTGCCAGCAGCTCCCCCCCGGGTCTAGCGGGAGGACCTGCTAATGAGCAGTTCTTC. Translating it yields CASSSPPGLAGGPANEQFF.

This clonotype has just a few counts. The chain has TRBV5-5 and TRBJ2-3, with D tentatively TRBD2 (6 bases). Germline V gene data show CDR1 as SGHKS and CDR2 as YYEKEE (reference sequence). CDR3 length: 15 amino acids. Deletions cut 6 bases from V and 4 bases from J, with 18 bases between. CDR3 sequence reads: CASILVPGLSDTQYF. As DNA, the CDR3 is TGTGCCAGCATCCTTGTGCCGGGACTTTCAGATACGCAGTATTTT.

There are a few counts of this clonotype. This chain connects TRBV7-2 to TRBJ2-4; 9 bases are a match to TRBD1. The CDR3 runs to 13 residues. Germline loops: CDR1 SGHTA, CDR2 FQGNSA. Trimming took 4 bases from V and 8 from J; bases not matched to a gene: 3. The CDR3 DNA follows: TGTGCCAGCAGCTCGACAGGGGGGTACATTCAGTACTTC. Amino acids: CASSSTGGYIQYF.

The chain carries TRBV25-1 and TRBJ2-5; either TRBD1 or TRBD2 may fit D (5 bases each). V was pared by 1 base and J by 5 bases, with 23 bases between. CDR1 is MGHDK, CDR2 SYGVNS, per germline. The CDR3 is 18 residues long. The CDR3 DNA reads TGTGCCAGCAGTGAATTCGTAATATCTACAGTGGGGGAGGAGACCCAGTACTTC. This codes for CASSEFVISTVGEETQYF.

This clonotype was seen a few times. The chain uses TRBV29-1 and TRBJ2-7; D call uncertain. Between the trimmed V and J ends, which lost 6 bases and 4 bases, there was a span of 19 bases. Per germline, CDR1 SQVTM and CDR2 ANQGSEA. The CDR3 spans 14 residues. The chain's CDR3 is CSVGMRTRPYEQYF. The DNA of the CDR3 is TGCAGCGTGGGAATGAGAACGCGGCCGTACGAGCAGTACTTC.